The next 10 T cell receptor beta chains were all read from a single sample in a study of CD8 T cells in ankylosing spondylitis. TCRdb independently ran MiXCR on the 5' RACE reads; one entry per CDR3 protein. Among about 150,000 distinct CDR3 sequences listed, just under 7.5% were seen once. Material: blood, either unsorted or a sorted T cell fraction (not recorded which). The receptors were sampled from a female donor with ankylosing spondylitis or in good health (not recorded which).

In its sample, this clonotype was seen many times. The chain employs TRBV2 and TRBJ2-7, with D hard to call. Trimming shortened V by 2 bases and J by 3 bases, and 5 bases separated the two germline ends. The CDR3 extends over 12 amino acids. Germline CDR1 reads SNHLY; CDR2 reads FYNNEI. CDR3 DNA: TGTGCCAGCAGTGAATCAAGCTACGAGCAGTACTTC. Translating gives CASSESSYEQYF.

There are a few counts of this clonotype. The rearrangement links TRBV5-6 to TRBJ1-5, with D maybe TRBD1 (5 bases). The CDR3 is 17 residues long. CDR1 SGHDT and CDR2 YYEEEE come from the germline V gene. With 1 base removed from V and 1 base from J, the gap between germline ends came to 15 bases. DNA of the CDR3: TGTGCCAGCAGCTTGACTTCAAGGGGTCGGAGCAATCAGCCCCAGCATTTT. Protein sequence: CASSLTSRGRSNQPQHF. Complete variable domain (other parts from reference TRBV5-6 and TRBJ1-5): DAGVTQSPTHLIKTRGQQVTLRCSPKSGHDTVSWYQQALGQGPQFIFQYYEEEERQRGNFPDRFSGHQFPNYSSELNVNALLLGDSALYLCASSLTSRGRSNQPQHFGDGTRLSIL.

The rearrangement links TRBV7-2 to TRBJ2-5; TRBD2 is a possible D gene (6 bases). Germline V gene data show CDR1 as SGHTA and CDR2 as FQGNSA. V was pared by 3 bases and J by 3 bases, with 8 bases between. The CDR3 extends over 13 amino acids. Here the CDR3 DNA reads TGTGCCAGCAGCTTTGGGGGGAAAGAGACCCAGTACTTC. Protein sequence: CASSFGGKETQYF.

The table lists this clonotype with many counts. V usage is TRBV12-3 or TRBV12-4 and J usage is TRBJ2-6; D remains unclear. This CDR3 has 17 amino acids. V was trimmed by 2 bases and J by 0 bases, leaving 11 bases between them. The chain's CDR3 is CASSLMVSYSGANVLTF. For the CDR3, the DNA is TGTGCCAGCAGTTTAATGGTTTCGTACTCTGGGGCCAACGTCCTGACTTTC.

This clonotype was counted at least ten times. The chain uses TRBV5-1 and TRBJ1-2; no firm D call. Germline V gene lookup returns CDR1 SGHRS and CDR2 YFSETQ. The length of the CDR3 is 15 residues. The V gene lost 4 bases and the J gene lost 0 bases, with 13 bases spanning the gap. The chain's CDR3 is CASSAPGIPNYGYTF. The CDR3 DNA reads TGCGCCAGCAGCGCCCCCGGGATCCCTAACTATGGCTACACCTTC.

The rearrangement uses TRBV6-5 and TRBJ1-5; tentative D call: TRBD1 (5 bases). This CDR3 region has 16 residues. Germline V CDR1 and CDR2: MNHEY, SVGAGI. Trimming removed 0 bases from V and 4 bases from J, with 13 bases in between. The CDR3 DNA is TGTGCCAGCAGTTACTCATGGGCGGGGGGAAATCAGCCCCAGCATTTT. Its protein is CASSYSWAGGNQPQHF.

This clonotype has a count of ten or more. This sequence joins TRBV7-2 and TRBJ1-2, with TRBD1 identical over 11 bases. Unmatched junction bases numbered 7, after V lost 0 bases and J lost 4 bases. Germline CDR1 and CDR2: SGHTA and FQGNSA. This CDR3 is 17 amino acids long. CDR3 in amino acids: CASSLAPGQGGGYGYTF. The CDR3 DNA reads as TGTGCCAGCAGCTTAGCGCCGGGACAGGGGGGGGGCTATGGCTACACCTTC.

This clonotype showed up many times. J is TRBJ2-3 and V is TRBV6-1, with TRBD1 as a possible D gene (6 bases). Between the trimmed V and J ends, which lost 6 bases and 5 bases, there was a span of 15 bases. CDR1 is MNHNS and CDR2 is SASEGT in the germline V gene. The CDR3 has 14 amino acids. CDR3 in DNA: TGTGCCAGCAGGGCAGGGGTCCAGGGAGATACGCAGTATTTT. This gives the protein CASRAGVQGDTQYF.

In this sample, this clonotype turned up many times. The CDR3, as DNA: TGTGCCACCAGCTACCTCACGGAACCTTATGGCTACACCTTC. Translating gives CATSYLTEPYGYTF. The chain is built from TRBV15 and TRBJ1-2; no clear D gene. The ends were cut back, 5 bases at V and 5 bases at J, with 15 bases in the middle. Germline V lookup: CDR1 LNHNV, CDR2 YYDKDF (reference sequence). The CDR3 spans 14 residues.

In its sample, this clonotype was seen many times. The chain links TRBV12-3 or TRBV12-4 to TRBJ1-1; D call uncertain. This CDR3 region has 12 residues. V was clipped by 3 bases and J by 5 bases, with 7 bases between them. Here the CDR3 DNA reads TGTGCCAGCAGTTTTCCAAGGACTGAAGCTTTCTTT. Amino acid sequence: CASSFPRTEAFF.